The 17 T cell receptor beta chains below were found in one sample sequenced in a study of cytomegalovirus exposure and HLA in healthy donors. With 60 Vbeta and 13 Jbeta primers, the PCR was carried out. Clones were sequenced by immunoSEQ multiplex PCR, and TCRdb holds only the in-frame ones, with some missing. Of approximately 110,000 clones in the sample, 79% were seen once. Sequenced input: PBMCs. These receptors all come from a woman under 30 in good health and CMV-seropositive.

The chain employs TRBV18 and TRBJ2-7; 7 bases line up with TRBD2. The CDR3 extends over 15 amino acids. CDR1 and CDR2 from the germline V gene are KGHSH and LQKENI. With V trimmed by 6 bases and J by 5 bases, 13 bases remained unmatched. CDR3 coding DNA: TGTGCCAGCTCGACCTCGCGGGAGTACACCAACGAGCAGTACTTC. It specifies CASSTSREYTNEQYF.

The genes are TRBV7-9 and TRBJ2-7; tentative D call: TRBD1 (7 bases). This CDR3 spans 15 amino acids. Germline values: CDR1 SEHNR, CDR2 FQNEAQ (reference sequence). V shed 2 bases and J shed 7 bases, with 18 bases lying between them. Here the CDR3 reads CASSLIGGGEREQYF. CDR3 in DNA: TGTGCCAGCAGCTTAATAGGGGGCGGGGAGAGGGAGCAGTACTTC.

The chain couples TRBV9 to TRBJ2-2; 7 bases fit TRBD1. J lost 4 bases, V lost 0 bases, and 9 bases had no gene match. The germline gives CDR1 SGDLS, CDR2 YYNGEE. The CDR3 length is 17 residues. The chain's CDR3 is CASSVAGNRGITGELFF. Written as DNA, the CDR3 is TGTGCCAGCAGCGTAGCGGGAAACAGGGGTATCACCGGGGAGCTGTTTTTT.

The V and J genes are TRBV5-1 and TRBJ2-2; TRBD1 agrees at 9 bases. Unmatched junction bases numbered 11, after V lost 5 bases and J lost 6 bases. The CDR3 length is 16 residues. Germline CDR1 is SGHRS and CDR2 is YFSETQ. The CDR3 sequence is CASRPGQGKPSGELFF. The CDR3 nucleotides read TGCGCCAGCAGGCCAGGACAGGGGAAGCCATCCGGGGAGCTGTTTTTT.

The chain joins TRBV5-1 to TRBJ2-7, with 10 bases that match TRBD2. The CDR3 spans 16 residues. Per the germline V gene, CDR1 is SGHRS and CDR2 is YFSETQ. With 2 bases clipped from V and 5 bases from J, the junction kept 10 bases outside the gene matches. The CDR3 DNA reads TGCGCCAGCAGCTTTGGGGAGCGGGAGGGCCGCAACGAGCAGTACTTC. Its protein is CASSFGEREGRNEQYF. The complete variable domain, with remaining parts taken from reference TRBV5-1 and TRBJ2-7, reads KAGVTQTPRYLIKTRGQQVTLSCSPISGHRSVSWYQQTPGQGLQFLFEYFSETQRNKGNFPGRFSGRQFSNSRSEMNVSTLELGDSALYLCASSFGEREGRNEQYFGPGTRLTVT.

The rearrangement links TRBV7-9 to TRBJ2-2; the match to TRBD1 covers 8 bases. CDR1 and CDR2 (germline): SEHNR, FQNEAQ (reference sequence). V shed 5 bases and J 5 bases; nucleotides not matched to a gene: 10. The CDR3 consists of 16 residues. CDR3 DNA: TGTGCCAGCAGCCGACTCAGGACAGGGAGGACCGGGGAGCTGTTTTTT. Encoded protein: CASSRLRTGRTGELFF.

The chain carries TRBV27 and TRBJ1-1, with a possible D match to TRBD1 (5 bases). The CDR3 has 14 amino acids. Germline loops: CDR1 MNHEY, CDR2 SMNVEV (reference sequence). V lost 3 bases and J 4 bases, leaving 12 bases between the germline ends. Here the CDR3 reads CASSFAGLGTEAFF. In DNA, the CDR3 is TGTGCCAGCAGTTTTGCGGGACTTGGCACTGAAGCTTTCTTT.

This clone appeared a few times. This chain connects TRBV7-9 to TRBJ2-2, with D possibly being TRBD1 (6 bases). The CDR3 length is 14 residues. Germline V CDR1 and CDR2: SEHNR, FQNEAQ (reference sequence). Trimming removed 3 bases from V and 1 base from J, with 6 bases in between. CDR3 sequence reads: CASSLTGNTGELFF. CDR3 coding DNA: TGTGCCAGCAGCTTGACAGGGAACACCGGGGAGCTGTTTTTT.

The chain joins TRBV19 to TRBJ2-5; tentatively, D is TRBD2 (5 bases). This CDR3 contains 13 residues. Between the trimmed V and J ends, which lost 6 bases and 1 base, there was a span of 9 bases. CDR1 and CDR2 from the germline V gene are LNHDA and SQIVND (reference sequence). The CDR3 region has the DNA TGTGCCAGTAGGTCTAGCAGCCAAGAGACCCAGTACTTC. This gives the protein CASRSSSQETQYF.

The chain employs TRBV2 and TRBJ2-7; no reliable D call. Germline CDR1 is SNHLY and CDR2 is FYNNEI. The CDR3 length is 13 residues. Trimming left V 8 bases short and J 1 base short, with 12 bases between. CDR3 in amino acids: CASHPVNSYEQYF. DNA of the CDR3: TGTGCCAGCCATCCAGTTAATTCCTACGAGCAGTACTTC.

CDR3 amino acids: CASTGLAPTGELFF. The CDR3 DNA reads TGTGCCAGCACCGGACTAGCGCCAACCGGGGAGCTGTTTTTT. The V gene is TRBV2, the J gene TRBJ2-2, with 9 positions matching TRBD2. Trimming at V came to 7 bases and at J to 5 bases, leaving 5 bases not matched to a gene. This CDR3 has 14 amino acids. Germline loops: CDR1 SNHLY, CDR2 FYNNEI.

CDR3: CASSFYRNRGGFATNEKLFF. As DNA, the CDR3 is TGTGCCAGCAGTTTTTACCGTAACAGGGGGGGATTCGCAACTAATGAAAAACTGTTTTTT. The genes are TRBV27 and TRBJ1-4, with 8 bases fitting TRBD1. The germline gives CDR1 MNHEY, CDR2 SMNVEV (reference sequence). The CDR3 has 20 residues. V lost 3 bases, J lost 0 bases, and 15 bases stayed unmatched.

CDR3 coding DNA: TGTGCCAGCAGCGGTATGCCTCTGCGTATGGGTAGCGATACGCAGTATTTT. As protein: CASSGMPLRMGSDTQYF. The V gene is TRBV7-3, the J gene TRBJ2-3; no firm D call. The CDR3 consists of 17 residues. CDR1 and CDR2 (germline): SGHTA, FQGTGA. The V end was cut by 5 bases, the J end by 6 bases, with 24 bases between. Full variable domain (missing parts from reference TRBV7-3 and TRBJ2-3): GAGVSQTPSNKVTEKGKYVELRCDPISGHTALYWYRQSLGQGPEFLIYFQGTGAADDSGLPNDRFFAVRPEGSVSTLKIQRTERGDSAVYLCASSGMPLRMGSDTQYFGPGTRLTVL.

This clone was counted a few times. CDR3 residues: CASSLELSGTDTQYF. CDR3 DNA sequence: TGTGCCAGCAGCTTGGAGCTGAGCGGCACAGATACGCAGTATTTT. The genes are TRBV5-4 and TRBJ2-3; D gene unclear. From germline, CDR1 is SGHNT and CDR2 YYREEE (reference sequence). This CDR3 is 15 amino acids long. With 0 bases removed from V and 1 base from J, the gap between germline ends came to 9 bases.

In this sample, this clone turned up once. The chain recombines TRBV6-1 with TRBJ2-7; possible D gene TRBD2, 6 bases. The length of the CDR3 is 16 residues. V was trimmed by 4 bases and J by 0 bases, leaving 16 bases between them. Germline V gene sequence: CDR1 MNHNS, CDR2 SASEGT. The CDR3 sequence: CASSGRDLNLSYEQYF. The CDR3 DNA reads TGTGCCAGCAGTGGCCGGGACTTGAACCTCTCCTACGAGCAGTACTTC.

This chain uses TRBV25-1 with TRBJ2-7; 7 bases map to TRBD1. Germline loops: CDR1 MGHDK, CDR2 SYGVNS. After removal of 6 bases from V and 3 bases from J, the junction contained 8 bases not matched to a gene. The CDR3 totals 14 residues. CDR3 sequence reads: CASRGTATLYEQYF. CDR3 sequence (DNA): TGTGCCAGCAGGGGGACAGCCACCCTCTACGAGCAGTACTTC.

In its sample, this clone was seen a few times. The J gene is TRBJ1-1, the V gene TRBV15; unclear D gene. Between the trimmed V and J ends, which lost 4 bases and 2 bases, there was a span of 8 bases. The V gene's germline CDR1 is LNHNV and CDR2 YYDKDF (reference sequence). The CDR3 is made up of 13 amino acids. CDR3 DNA sequence: TGTGCCACCAGCACCGAGCCAAACACTGAAGCTTTCTTT. It encodes CATSTEPNTEAFF.